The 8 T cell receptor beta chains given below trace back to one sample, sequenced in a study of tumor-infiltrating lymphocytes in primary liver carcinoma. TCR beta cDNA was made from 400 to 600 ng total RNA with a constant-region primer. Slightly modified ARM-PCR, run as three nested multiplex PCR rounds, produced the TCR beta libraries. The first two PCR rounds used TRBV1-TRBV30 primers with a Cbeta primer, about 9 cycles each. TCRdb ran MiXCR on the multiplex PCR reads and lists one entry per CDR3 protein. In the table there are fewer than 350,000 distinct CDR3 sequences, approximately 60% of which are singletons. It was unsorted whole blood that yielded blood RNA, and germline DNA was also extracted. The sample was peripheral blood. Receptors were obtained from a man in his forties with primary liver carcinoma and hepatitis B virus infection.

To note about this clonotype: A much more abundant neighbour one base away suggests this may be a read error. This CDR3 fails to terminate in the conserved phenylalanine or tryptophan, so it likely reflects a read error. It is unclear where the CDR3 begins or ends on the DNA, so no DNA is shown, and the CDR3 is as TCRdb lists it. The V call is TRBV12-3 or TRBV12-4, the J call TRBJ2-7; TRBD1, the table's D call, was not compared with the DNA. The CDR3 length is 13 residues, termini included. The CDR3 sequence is CASKGQGERPLYL.

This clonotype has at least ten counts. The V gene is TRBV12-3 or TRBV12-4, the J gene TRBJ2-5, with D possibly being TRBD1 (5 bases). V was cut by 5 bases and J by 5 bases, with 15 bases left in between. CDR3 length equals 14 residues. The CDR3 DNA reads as TGTGCCAGCAGTGGAGACAGTGCCCGCGAGACCCAGTACTTC. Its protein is CASSGDSARETQYF.

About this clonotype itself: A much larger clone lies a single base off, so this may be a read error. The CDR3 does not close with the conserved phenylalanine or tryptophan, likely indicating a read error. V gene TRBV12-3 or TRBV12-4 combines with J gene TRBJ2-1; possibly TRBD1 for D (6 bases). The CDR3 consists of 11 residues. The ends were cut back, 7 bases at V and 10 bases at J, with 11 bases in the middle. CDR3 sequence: CASIGGQEQFI. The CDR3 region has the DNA TGTGCCAGCATAGGTGGACAGGAGCAGTTCATC.

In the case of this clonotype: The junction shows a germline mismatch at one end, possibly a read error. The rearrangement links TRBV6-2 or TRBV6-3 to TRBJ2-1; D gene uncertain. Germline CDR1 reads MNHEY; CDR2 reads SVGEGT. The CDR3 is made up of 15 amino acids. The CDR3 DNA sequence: TGTGACAGCAGTGACCTGGGCGGAGCCTACAATGAGCAGCTCTTC. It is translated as CDSSDLGGAYNEQLF.

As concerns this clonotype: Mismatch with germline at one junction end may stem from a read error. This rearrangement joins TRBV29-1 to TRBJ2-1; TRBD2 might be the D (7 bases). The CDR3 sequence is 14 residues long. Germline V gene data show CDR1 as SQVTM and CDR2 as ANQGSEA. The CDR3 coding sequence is TGCGGGGGGGAGGGGGTTAGTTCTATCAATGAGCAATTCTTC. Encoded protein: CGGEGVSSINEQFF.

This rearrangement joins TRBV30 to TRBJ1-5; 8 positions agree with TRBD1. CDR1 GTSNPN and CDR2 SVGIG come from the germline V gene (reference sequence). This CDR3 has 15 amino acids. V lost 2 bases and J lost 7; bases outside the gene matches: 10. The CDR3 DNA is TGTGCCTGGAGTTCGGGACAGGTAGAGGGACAGCCCCAGCATTTT. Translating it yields CAWSSGQVEGQPQHF.

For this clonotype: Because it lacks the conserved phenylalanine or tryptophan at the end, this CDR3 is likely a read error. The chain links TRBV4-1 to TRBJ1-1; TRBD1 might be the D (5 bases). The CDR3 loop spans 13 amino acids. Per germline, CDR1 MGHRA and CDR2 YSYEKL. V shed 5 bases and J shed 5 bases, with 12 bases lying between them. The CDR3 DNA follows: TGCGCCAGCAGCGACCGGGGGAGAACTGAAGCTTTCTCT. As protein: CASSDRGRTEAFS.

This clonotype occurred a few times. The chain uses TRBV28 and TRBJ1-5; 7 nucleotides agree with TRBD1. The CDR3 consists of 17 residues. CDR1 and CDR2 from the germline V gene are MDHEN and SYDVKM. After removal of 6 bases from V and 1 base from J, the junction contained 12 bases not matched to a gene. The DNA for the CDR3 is TGTGCCAGCAGGCCCACGACAGGGATGTTAAGCAATCAGCCCCAGCATTTT. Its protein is CASRPTTGMLSNQPQHF.